This is a list of T cell receptor beta chains from one sample in a study of T cell repertoires in cytomegalovirus infection. Using its own MiXCR run on the reads, TCRdb lists one record per CDR3 protein. The table has around 770,000 distinct CDR3 sequences, almost 30% seen once. No cognate antigen is known for these TCRs. Here the sequenced sample was cultured CD8+ T cells from PBMCs, taken from culture after CMV antigen stimulation. All receptors derive from a human donor in good health (CMV status not recorded). Some clones in this sample may be carry-over from other donors' samples. Both conserved end residues are trimmed from each CDR3. Expanded clones get a size class; other rows say once, few or many, or leave the size out.

.	TRBJ2-4	TRBV7-6	ASSPRGGEAKNIQY
.	TRBJ1-4	TRBV5-1	ASSLAGGPGTNEKLF
.	TRBJ2-7	TRBV29-1	SVEDRDRPRYEQY
.	TRBJ2-4	TRBV12-3/TRBV12-4	ASNGGSKNIQY
.	TRBJ2-3	TRBV4-3	ASSQDRILGTQY
many	TRBJ1-1	TRBV7-9	ASSFGQRHVEDTEAF
once	TRBJ1-2	TRBV7-8	ASSLTILSYGYT
.	TRBJ2-7	TRBV11-2	ASSDTPLGGEQY
many	TRBJ2-3	TRBV12-3/TRBV12-4	ASSLEARTDTQY
.	TRBJ2-7	TRBV19	ASSIGTGVNDEQY
few	TRBJ2-2	TRBV6-6	ASSYSTLNTGELF
.	TRBJ2-1	TRBV20-1	SARDRGGGVYNEQF
.	TRBJ2-7	TRBV4-1	ASSDRATYEQY
many	TRBJ1-1	TRBV7-2	ASSLNLGTEAF
few	TRBJ1-4	TRBV7-9	ASSGPGQEAEKLF
few	TRBJ2-4	TRBV27	ASSPSGVNIQY
.	TRBJ2-2	TRBV7-2	ASSSLLGGYTGELF
.	TRBJ1-1	TRBV7-6	ASSPSGVTNTEAF
.	TRBJ1-2	TRBV10-3	ATGDRHGYT
few	TRBJ2-2	TRBV27	ASSRRGPNTGELF
few	TRBJ1-5	TRBV2	ASSEIAGANQPQH
.	TRBJ1-1	TRBV7-3	ASSWDAGAEAF
.	TRBJ1-1	TRBV6-1	ASRTGHRNTEAF
.	TRBJ1-5	TRBV7-9	ASSPPGRQPQH
.	TRBJ2-7	TRBV10-2	ASSEGGPPEQY
many	TRBJ2-5	TRBV7-9	ASSPTGEETQY
.	TRBJ2-3	TRBV12-3/TRBV12-4	ASNLRDSSTDTQY
few	TRBJ2-1	TRBV5-1	ASSLSRASYNEQF
few	TRBJ1-2	TRBV5-1	ASSLGFRDRGHGGYT
.	TRBJ1-4	TRBV27	ASSEFWNEKLF